This T cell receptor (beta chain) is drawn from a study of OX40 agonist ivuxolimab in advanced cancers. As for the study in general: Patients got intravenous ivuxolimab at 0.01 to 10 mg/kg every 2 weeks. Study conclusions and caveats: On average, CD8+ T cells showed a greater number of expanded clones than CD4+. Both CD4+ and CD8+ T cell populations in blood had undergone clonal expansion by week 6 at 0.1 to 3.0 mg/kg.

Germline V CDR1 and CDR2: SNHLY, FYNNEI. The CDR3 totals 13 residues. Between the trimmed V and J ends, which lost 1 base and 15 bases, there was a span of 16 bases. The method was immunoSEQ multiplex PCR; TCRdb's version includes in-frame clones alone and lacks a portion of them. The sample includes about 27,000 clones, about nine tenths of them seen just once. The sample holds one count of this clone. Its antigen is unidentified. Sequenced here: CD4+ or CD8+ T cells sorted from blood, sampled in a trial of the OX40 agonist ivuxolimab. This sequence was found in an adult with an advanced solid tumor such as melanoma, head and neck, liver or kidney cancer. The J gene is TRBJ2-1, the V gene TRBV2; D perhaps matches TRBD2 (6 bases). The CDR3 loop reads CASSEDPGLPMFF. As DNA, the CDR3 is TGTGCCAGCAGTGAAGACCCGGGACTCCCAATGTTCTTC. Full variable domain (rest looked up from reference TRBV2 and TRBJ2-1): EPEVTQTPSHQVTQMGQEVILRCVPISNHLYFYWYRQILGQKVEFLVSFYNNEISEKSEIFDDQFSVERPDGSNFTLKIRSTKLEDSAMYFCASSEDPGLPMFFGPGTRLTVL.